A single sample is the source of the 15 T cell receptor beta chains below, sequenced in a study of T cell changes during pregnancy in multiple sclerosis. Clones were sequenced by immunoSEQ multiplex PCR, and TCRdb holds only the in-frame ones, with some missing. In the table there are about 59,000 clones, roughly 91% of which are singletons. The sample was peripheral blood, taken in the third trimester of pregnancy. Receptor source: a female donor in good health, enrolled as a control in a pregnancy study.

The rearrangement joins TRBV4-1 to TRBJ1-1, with D possibly TRBD1 on 6 matching bases. This CDR3 is built from 14 residues. Deletions cut 7 bases from V and 1 base from J, with 13 bases between. Germline V lookup: CDR1 MGHRA, CDR2 YSYEKL. The chain's CDR3 is CASTPSTGNTEAFF. As DNA, the CDR3 is TGCGCCAGCACCCCCTCGACAGGGAACACTGAAGCTTTCTTT.

The chain uses TRBV6-5 and TRBJ1-6, with D possibly TRBD1 on 5 matching bases. V lost 0 bases and J lost 7, with 13 bases in between. The CDR3 is made up of 16 amino acids. The germline CDR1 and CDR2 sequences are MNHEY and SVGAGI. CDR3 nucleotide sequence: TGTGCCAGCAGTTACTCTGGGGCCGGGGGAAATTCACCCCTCCACTTT. This gives the protein CASSYSGAGGNSPLHF.

This chain uses TRBV19 with TRBJ1-2; 8 positions match TRBD1. V lost 6 bases to trimming and J lost 5 bases; unmatched junction nucleotides: 5. The CDR3 length is 13 residues. Per the germline V gene, CDR1 is LNHDA and CDR2 is SQIVND (reference sequence). CDR3 coding DNA: TGTGCCAGTAGGTCCGGGACAGGTTATGGCTACACCTTC. This sequence encodes CASRSGTGYGYTF.

This clone was observed a single time. This chain uses TRBV18 with TRBJ2-6; possibly TRBD1 for D (5 bases). Germline assignment: CDR1 KGHSH and CDR2 LQKENI. This CDR3 is built from 17 residues. Trimming cost V 4 bases and J 3 bases, with 16 bases left between them. CDR3 in amino acids: CASSLTPSGIGANVLTF. The CDR3 DNA sequence: TGTGCCAGCTCACTCACTCCTTCAGGGATTGGGGCCAACGTCCTGACTTTC. The full variable domain, rest sourced from reference TRBV18 and TRBJ2-6, is NAGVMQNPRHLVRRRGQEARLRCSPMKGHSHVYWYRQLPEEGLKFMVYLQKENIIDESGMPKERFSAEFPKEGPSILRIQQVVRGDSAAYFCASSLTPSGIGANVLTFGAGSRLTVL.

The V and J genes are TRBV10-2 and TRBJ1-1; tentatively, D is TRBD1 (6 bases). V was clipped by 7 bases and J by 4 bases, with 10 bases between them. Germline CDR1 reads WSHSY; CDR2 reads SAAADI. The CDR3 is made up of 12 amino acids. The DNA of the CDR3 is TGCGCCAGCAAGGGGACACCCACTGAAGCTTTCTTT. The encoded protein is CASKGTPTEAFF.

The rearrangement links TRBV6-5 to TRBJ1-2; D not resolved. This CDR3 comprises 13 residues. The ends were cut back, 4 bases at V and 0 bases at J, with 6 bases in the middle. Looked up from germline, CDR1 is MNHEY and CDR2 is SVGAGI. The CDR3 DNA reads TGTGCCAGCAGTTTCCTTACTAACTATGGCTACACCTTC. Residues: CASSFLTNYGYTF.

The gene calls are TRBV7-9 and TRBJ2-3, with 9 bases aligning to TRBD2. The trim removed 1 base at V and 2 bases at J, leaving 10 bases unmatched. This CDR3 spans 18 amino acids. Germline lookup yields CDR1 SEHNR and CDR2 FQNEAQ (reference sequence). CDR3 bases: TGTGCCAGCAGCTTAGGTAGGCTAGCGGGGACGACCACAGATACGCAGTATTTT. It yields the protein CASSLGRLAGTTTDTQYF.

The V gene is TRBV5-1, the J gene TRBJ2-5; TRBD2 aligns across 9 bases. Trimming at V came to 4 bases and at J to 5 bases, leaving 15 bases not matched to a gene. This CDR3 region has 17 residues. Germline loops: CDR1 SGHRS, CDR2 YFSETQ. CDR3 in DNA: TGCGCCAGCAGCGACCGAATGGGCGGGAGGGCCACGGAGACCCAGTACTTC. It encodes CASSDRMGGRATETQYF.

This clone was counted many times. The chain uses TRBV6-1 and TRBJ2-6; TRBD1 matches 8 bases. Germline lookup yields CDR1 MNHNS and CDR2 SASEGT. With V trimmed by 3 bases and J by 2 bases, 6 bases remained unmatched. The CDR3 spans 17 residues. CDR3 sequence: CASSEFQGAAGANVLTF. CDR3 coding DNA: TGTGCCAGCAGTGAGTTCCAGGGGGCGGCTGGGGCCAACGTCCTGACTTTC.

V and J are TRBV11-2 and TRBJ2-2; 7 nucleotides match TRBD1. From germline, CDR1 is SGHAT and CDR2 FQNNGV. The CDR3 is 15 residues long. Trimming removed 1 base from V and 7 bases from J; junction bases left unmatched: 6. The CDR3 nucleotides are TGTGCCAGCAGCTTAGCTACAGGGGCCTTCGGGGAGCTGTTTTTT. It translates to CASSLATGAFGELFF.

The V and J genes are TRBV29-1 and TRBJ1-3; TRBD1 agrees at 8 bases. Germline CDR1 reads SQVTM; CDR2 reads ANQGSEA. The ends lost 7 bases at V and 5 bases at J; junction bases unmatched: 10. The CDR3 is 14 amino acids. This chain's CDR3 is CSDHPGTGRNTIYF. The DNA for the CDR3 is TGCAGCGACCATCCCGGGACAGGAAGAAACACCATATATTTT.

The rearrangement joins TRBV11-2 to TRBJ1-1, with D perhaps matching TRBD1 (5 bases). Germline V gene lookup returns CDR1 SGHAT and CDR2 FQNNGV. V was trimmed by 1 base and J by 4 bases, leaving 16 bases between them. The CDR3 loop spans 16 amino acids. The CDR3 DNA sequence: TGTGCCAGCAGCTTAGTAAGGCTCGGGGGGGGCACTGAAGCTTTCTTT. It is translated as CASSLVRLGGGTEAFF.

The chain joins TRBV5-1 to TRBJ2-1, with TRBD2 matching over 12 bases. Germline CDR1 and CDR2: SGHRS and YFSETQ. The V gene end was trimmed by 0 bases and the J gene end by 7 bases; junction bases not matched to a gene: 5. CDR3 length equals 16 residues. CDR3 sequence: CASSLAPTSGGNEQFF. The CDR3, as DNA: TGCGCCAGCAGCTTGGCTCCGACTAGCGGGGGTAATGAGCAGTTCTTC. The whole variable domain, filled in from reference TRBV5-1 and TRBJ2-1, reads KAGVTQTPRYLIKTRGQQVTLSCSPISGHRSVSWYQQTPGQGLQFLFEYFSETQRNKGNFPGRFSGRQFSNSRSEMNVSTLELGDSALYLCASSLAPTSGGNEQFFGPGTRLTVL.

V usage is TRBV5-1 and J usage is TRBJ2-1; 7 bases match TRBD1. CDR1 is SGHRS and CDR2 is YFSETQ in the germline V gene. V shed 3 bases, J shed 8 bases, and the junction held 5 bases outside the gene matches. This CDR3 comprises 13 residues. CDR3 in DNA: TGCGCCAGCAGCTCCCACAGGGGCCATGAGCAGTTCTTC. This translates into CASSSHRGHEQFF.

This chain joins TRBV4-3 and TRBJ1-1; 8 bases agree with TRBD1. Trimming removed 2 bases from V and 5 bases from J; junction bases left unmatched: 4. Germline-derived CDR1 and CDR2 are LGHNA and YSLEER. The CDR3 spans 14 residues. The CDR3 nucleotides are TGCGCCAGCAGCCAACAGACAGGGGTGACTGAAGCTTTCTTT. Encoded protein: CASSQQTGVTEAFF.